The rows below give T cell receptor beta chains drawn from one sample of a study of T cell repertoires in cytomegalovirus infection. MiXCR, applied by TCRdb to the reads, yields one record per CDR3 protein. The repertoire holds tens of thousands of distinct CDR3 sequences, with 20% to 25% as singletons. These receptors' targets are unknown. Sample: CD8+ T cells from cultured PBMCs, taken from culture after CMV antigen stimulation. These TCRs come from a human donor in good health (CMV status not recorded). Some clones in this sample may be carry-over from other donors' samples. Each CDR3 is given with its conserved first and last residue. The order of the fields is J gene, V gene, D gene, clone size, CDR3 protein, CDR3 DNA. A D gene is named only where the DNA matches it firmly. Some rows have no size entry. The others give once, few or many, or a class for an expanded clone.

j_gene: TRBJ2-2
v_gene: TRBV19
d_gene: TRBD1
abundance: NA
CDR3aa: CASRGRVTGELFF
CDR3nt: TGTGCCAGCAGGGGGCGAGTCACCGGGGAGCTGTTTTTT

j_gene: TRBJ1-5
v_gene: TRBV27
d_gene: NA
abundance: once
CDR3aa: CASSLSDNQPQHF
CDR3nt: TGTGCCAGCAGTTTAAGCGATAATCAGCCCCAGCATTTT

j_gene: TRBJ1-2
v_gene: TRBV6-1
d_gene: TRBD1
abundance: NA
CDR3aa: CASSEGQGAHGYTF
CDR3nt: TGTGCCAGCAGTGAAGGACAGGGGGCACATGGCTACACCTTC

j_gene: TRBJ2-7
v_gene: TRBV30
d_gene: NA
abundance: NA
CDR3aa: CAWTLTRQGGTYEQYF
CDR3nt: TGTGCCTGGACCCTCACGAGGCAGGGAGGCACCTACGAGCAGTACTTC

j_gene: TRBJ1-1
v_gene: TRBV7-6
d_gene: NA
abundance: NA
CDR3aa: CASSLGVQPNTEAFF
CDR3nt: TGTGCCAGCAGCTTAGGGGTTCAACCGAACACTGAAGCTTTCTTT

j_gene: TRBJ2-7
v_gene: TRBV7-2
d_gene: NA
abundance: few
CDR3aa: CASSLARNEQYF
CDR3nt: TGTGCCAGCAGCTTAGCGCGGAACGAGCAGTACTTC

j_gene: TRBJ2-3
v_gene: TRBV27
d_gene: TRBD2
abundance: few
CDR3aa: CASSPGLAGKYF
CDR3nt: TGTGCCAGCAGTCCGGGACTAGCGGGGAAGTATTTT

j_gene: TRBJ1-2
v_gene: TRBV11-2
d_gene: NA
abundance: few
CDR3aa: CASSRPTGANYGYTF
CDR3nt: TGTGCCAGCAGCCGTCCGACAGGAGCTAACTATGGCTACACCTTC

j_gene: TRBJ2-2
v_gene: TRBV7-2
d_gene: NA
abundance: few
CDR3aa: CASSATQGEEIPGELFF
CDR3nt: TGTGCCAGCAGCGCAACGCAGGGGGAGGAGATCCCCGGGGAGCTGTTTTTT

j_gene: TRBJ2-3
v_gene: TRBV7-3
d_gene: NA
abundance: few
CDR3aa: CASSSPGGRTDTQYF
CDR3nt: TGTGCCAGCAGCTCCCCCGGTGGGCGCACAGATACGCAGTATTTT

j_gene: TRBJ1-5
v_gene: TRBV28
d_gene: NA
abundance: few
CDR3aa: CASSYPGRGGNQPQHF
CDR3nt: TGTGCCAGCAGCTACCCGGGGAGGGGGGGCAATCAGCCCCAGCATTTT

j_gene: TRBJ1-1
v_gene: TRBV6-2/TRBV6-3
d_gene: TRBD1
abundance: NA
CDR3aa: CASGQGPEAFF
CDR3nt: TGTGCCAGCGGACAGGGGCCTGAAGCTTTCTTT

j_gene: TRBJ2-7
v_gene: TRBV13
d_gene: NA
abundance: NA
CDR3aa: CASSPGQSTYEQYF
CDR3nt: TGTGCCAGCAGCCCCGGACAGTCCACCTACGAGCAGTACTTC

j_gene: TRBJ2-2
v_gene: TRBV6-1
d_gene: NA
abundance: NA
CDR3aa: CASTYFPGELFF
CDR3nt: TGTGCCAGCACCTACTTCCCCGGGGAGCTGTTTTTT

j_gene: TRBJ2-1
v_gene: TRBV11-3
d_gene: TRBD2
abundance: few
CDR3aa: CASSLGGGPNEQFF
CDR3nt: TGTGCCAGCAGCTTAGGCGGGGGGCCCAATGAGCAGTTCTTC

j_gene: TRBJ1-6
v_gene: TRBV2
d_gene: TRBD1
abundance: NA
CDR3aa: CASSLSGGASYNSPLHF
CDR3nt: TGTGCCAGCAGTTTATCAGGGGGCGCATCCTATAATTCACCCCTCCACTTT

j_gene: TRBJ2-7
v_gene: TRBV7-8
d_gene: TRBD2
abundance: few
CDR3aa: CASSSSGGSYEQYF
CDR3nt: TGTGCCAGCAGTTCTAGCGGGGGATCCTACGAGCAGTACTTC

j_gene: TRBJ2-1
v_gene: TRBV7-2
d_gene: TRBD2
abundance: few
CDR3aa: CASSAPSGSYSYNEQFF
CDR3nt: TGTGCCAGCAGCGCGCCTAGCGGATCGTACTCCTACAATGAGCAGTTCTTC

j_gene: TRBJ1-2
v_gene: TRBV5-1
d_gene: NA
abundance: once
CDR3aa: CASSLEQAYGYTF
CDR3nt: TGCGCCAGCAGCTTGGAACAGGCCTATGGCTACACCTTC

j_gene: TRBJ1-1
v_gene: TRBV7-2
d_gene: TRBD1
abundance: few
CDR3aa: CASSLRGTGKAAEAFF
CDR3nt: TGTGCCAGCAGCTTAAGGGGGACAGGGAAAGCGGCTGAAGCTTTCTTT

j_gene: TRBJ2-1
v_gene: TRBV4-2
d_gene: TRBD2
abundance: few
CDR3aa: CASSQGKRGANEQFF
CDR3nt: TGTGCCAGCAGCCAAGGGAAGCGGGGGGCCAATGAGCAGTTCTTC

j_gene: TRBJ2-1
v_gene: TRBV6-4
d_gene: NA
abundance: few
CDR3aa: CASSPGPRSSYNEQFF
CDR3nt: TGTGCCAGCAGCCCGGGACCCCGATCTTCCTACAATGAGCAGTTCTTC